The rows below give T cell receptor beta chains drawn from one sample of a study of cytomegalovirus exposure and HLA in healthy donors. Method: immunoSEQ multiplex PCR; TCRdb's copy keeps in-frame clones and lacks some. The sample includes roughly 80,000 clones, around three quarters of them seen just once. Sequenced input: PBMCs. These receptor sequences come from a male donor in good health and CMV-seronegative. Each CDR3 is given with its conserved first and last residue. The order of the fields is V gene, CDR3 length, D gene, clone size, J gene, CDR3 DNA, CDR3 protein. The D gene is left open where the match is weak. Clone size is shown for a subset of rows, as once, few, many or a class of expanded clone.

V gene: TRBV29-1
CDR3 length: 15
D gene: TRBD1
clone size: .
J gene: TRBJ2-3
CDR3 DNA: TGCAGCGTTGGACGGCGGACAGGGAACTCAGATACGCAGTATTTT
CDR3 protein: CSVGRRTGNSDTQYF

V gene: TRBV27
CDR3 length: 17
D gene: TRBD1
clone size: few
J gene: TRBJ1-2
CDR3 DNA: TGTGCCAGCAGAAAGACAGGGGCCGAGTCTCAATCTTATGGCTACACCTTC
CDR3 protein: CASRKTGAESQSYGYTF

V gene: TRBV27
CDR3 length: 14
D gene: .
clone size: .
J gene: TRBJ1-1
CDR3 DNA: TGTGCCAGTAGTATCGGACTGCCGAACACTGAAGCTTTCTTT
CDR3 protein: CASSIGLPNTEAFF

V gene: TRBV5-1
CDR3 length: 15
D gene: .
clone size: .
J gene: TRBJ2-7
CDR3 DNA: TGCGCCAGCAGCTCCCGTGGGAGCGGAGGTGACGAGCAGTACTTC
CDR3 protein: CASSSRGSGGDEQYF

V gene: TRBV7-8
CDR3 length: 13
D gene: .
clone size: .
J gene: TRBJ2-1
CDR3 DNA: TGTGCCAGCAGGACCGGGAGTGAGAATGAGCAGTTCTTC
CDR3 protein: CASRTGSENEQFF

V gene: TRBV29-1
CDR3 length: 16
D gene: TRBD2
clone size: few
J gene: TRBJ2-7
CDR3 DNA: TGCAGCGCCGCCTCCGGCGGGGCGGGAGAAGGTACGAAGCAGTACTTC
CDR3 protein: CSAASGGAGEGTKQYF

V gene: TRBV7-3
CDR3 length: 15
D gene: TRBD1
clone size: .
J gene: TRBJ2-7
CDR3 DNA: TGTGCCAGCAGCCCCCGACAGGGGGGAGTCTACGAGCAGTACTTC
CDR3 protein: CASSPRQGGVYEQYF

V gene: TRBV5-1
CDR3 length: 16
D gene: TRBD2
clone size: .
J gene: TRBJ2-3
CDR3 DNA: TGCGCCAGCAGCTCCATAGCGGGGCCCCACGGAGATACGCAGTATTTT
CDR3 protein: CASSSIAGPHGDTQYF

V gene: TRBV7-9
CDR3 length: 14
D gene: TRBD1
clone size: .
J gene: TRBJ1-6
CDR3 DNA: TGTGCCAGCAACATACAGGGGTTGGATTCACCCCCCCACTTT
CDR3 protein: CASNIQGLDSPPHF

V gene: TRBV27
CDR3 length: 14
D gene: .
clone size: .
J gene: TRBJ1-1
CDR3 DNA: TGTGCCAGCAGTTTGAGGGGGTTGTACACTGAAGCTTTCTTT
CDR3 protein: CASSLRGLYTEAFF

V gene: TRBV28
CDR3 length: 14
D gene: TRBD1
clone size: .
J gene: TRBJ1-1
CDR3 DNA: TGTGCCAGCAGGCCGGGACAGAGGGGGACTGAAGCTTTCTTT
CDR3 protein: CASRPGQRGTEAFF

V gene: TRBV7-2
CDR3 length: 14
D gene: TRBD2
clone size: .
J gene: TRBJ2-5
CDR3 DNA: TGTGCCAGCAGCTTAGGCAGCGGGGGAGAGACCCAGTACTTC
CDR3 protein: CASSLGSGGETQYF

V gene: TRBV6-1
CDR3 length: 14
D gene: TRBD1
clone size: .
J gene: TRBJ2-7
CDR3 DNA: TGTGCCAGCAGTAGGCGACAGGGTATCTACGAGCAGTACTTC
CDR3 protein: CASSRRQGIYEQYF

V gene: TRBV4-1
CDR3 length: 14
D gene: TRBD1
clone size: once
J gene: TRBJ1-2
CDR3 DNA: TGCGCCAGCAGCCAGCAAACAGGGGCCTACGGCTACACCTTC
CDR3 protein: CASSQQTGAYGYTF

V gene: TRBV7-8
CDR3 length: 12
D gene: .
clone size: .
J gene: TRBJ2-7
CDR3 DNA: TGTGCCAGCAGCTTAGCCCAGTACGAGCAGTACTTC
CDR3 protein: CASSLAQYEQYF

V gene: TRBV5-6
CDR3 length: 12
D gene: .
clone size: .
J gene: TRBJ1-4
CDR3 DNA: TGTGCCAGCAGCTCCGTCGGGGAAAAACTGTTTTTT
CDR3 protein: CASSSVGEKLFF

V gene: TRBV19
CDR3 length: 15
D gene: TRBD1
clone size: .
J gene: TRBJ1-4
CDR3 DNA: TGTGCCAGTAGTGCAAACAGGGGGCTGGATGAAAAACTGTTTTTT
CDR3 protein: CASSANRGLDEKLFF

V gene: TRBV19
CDR3 length: 14
D gene: .
clone size: .
J gene: TRBJ2-5
CDR3 DNA: TGTGCCAGTAGTCCAGGCAGACATAGGGAGACCCAGTACTTC
CDR3 protein: CASSPGRHRETQYF

V gene: TRBV14
CDR3 length: 12
D gene: .
clone size: few
J gene: TRBJ2-5
CDR3 DNA: TGTGCCAGCAGCCAAGTAGTTCAGACCCAGTACTTC
CDR3 protein: CASSQVVQTQYF

V gene: TRBV30
CDR3 length: 10
D gene: .
clone size: .
J gene: TRBJ2-5
CDR3 DNA: TGTGCCTGGAGTCAGGAGACCCAGTACTTC
CDR3 protein: CAWSQETQYF

V gene: TRBV7-8
CDR3 length: 16
D gene: .
clone size: .
J gene: TRBJ2-7
CDR3 DNA: TGTGCCAGCAGAAATAAATTAGGGGGAGAGCCGCCCGAGCAGTACTTC
CDR3 protein: CASRNKLGGEPPEQYF

V gene: TRBV7-8
CDR3 length: 15
D gene: .
clone size: .
J gene: TRBJ2-4
CDR3 DNA: TGTGCCAGCAGCCGTCGGAGAGAAGCCAAAAACATTCAGTACTTC
CDR3 protein: CASSRRREAKNIQYF

V gene: TRBV5-6
CDR3 length: 17
D gene: TRBD2
clone size: .
J gene: TRBJ2-5
CDR3 DNA: TGTGCCAGCAGCTTGGGTCCAGCGGGGGGGATCCAAGAGACCCAGTACTTC
CDR3 protein: CASSLGPAGGIQETQYF

V gene: TRBV2
CDR3 length: 14
D gene: .
clone size: once
J gene: TRBJ1-4
CDR3 DNA: TGTGCCAGCAGTGAAGGCAGGGGTAATGAAAAACTGTTTTTT
CDR3 protein: CASSEGRGNEKLFF

V gene: TRBV5-1
CDR3 length: 15
D gene: .
clone size: .
J gene: TRBJ2-7
CDR3 DNA: TGCGCCAGTAGCTTTGACAGGCGGAGCTCCTACGAGCAGTACTTC
CDR3 protein: CASSFDRRSSYEQYF

V gene: TRBV6-1
CDR3 length: 14
D gene: TRBD2
clone size: .
J gene: TRBJ2-5
CDR3 DNA: TGTGCCAGCAGTGGGAAGCGGGGACAAGAGACCCAGTACTTC
CDR3 protein: CASSGKRGQETQYF

V gene: TRBV4-2
CDR3 length: 11
D gene: .
clone size: .
J gene: TRBJ1-1
CDR3 DNA: TGTGCCAGCAGCTCAGGGGTCGGCGCTTTCTTT
CDR3 protein: CASSSGVGAFF

V gene: TRBV9
CDR3 length: 12
D gene: .
clone size: .
J gene: TRBJ2-2
CDR3 DNA: TGTGCCAGCAGCGTTCTAACCGGGGAGCTGTTTTTT
CDR3 protein: CASSVLTGELFF

V gene: TRBV27
CDR3 length: 15
D gene: TRBD1
clone size: .
J gene: TRBJ1-2
CDR3 DNA: TGTGCCAGCAGTTGGACATCGGGACAGAAGTATGGCTACACCTTC
CDR3 protein: CASSWTSGQKYGYTF

V gene: TRBV10-3
CDR3 length: 18
D gene: .
clone size: .
J gene: TRBJ2-6
CDR3 DNA: TGTGCCATCAGGAATACAGGGGAGGACAGCTCTGGGGCCAACGTCCTGACTTTC
CDR3 protein: CAIRNTGEDSSGANVLTF

V gene: TRBV7-3
CDR3 length: 14
D gene: TRBD2
clone size: .
J gene: TRBJ2-2
CDR3 DNA: TGTGCCAGCAGAATAGCGGGAGTATCGGGGGAGCTGTTTTTT
CDR3 protein: CASRIAGVSGELFF

V gene: TRBV20-1
CDR3 length: 11
D gene: .
clone size: .
J gene: TRBJ2-7
CDR3 DNA: TGCAGTGCTTCGAGACTGGACGAGCAGTACTTC
CDR3 protein: CSASRLDEQYF

V gene: TRBV9
CDR3 length: 16
D gene: TRBD2
clone size: once
J gene: TRBJ2-1
CDR3 DNA: TGTGCCAGCAGCGCCTTCAGCGGGGGGCGGTACAATGAGCAGTTCTTC
CDR3 protein: CASSAFSGGRYNEQFF

V gene: TRBV18
CDR3 length: 13
D gene: .
clone size: .
J gene: TRBJ1-2
CDR3 DNA: TGTGCCAGCTCACCGGTGGGGGACTATGGCTACCCCTTC
CDR3 protein: CASSPVGDYGYPF

V gene: TRBV7-2
CDR3 length: 15
D gene: TRBD2
clone size: .
J gene: TRBJ2-5
CDR3 DNA: TGTGCCAGCAGCCATAGCGGGGGGGCAGGGGAGACCCAGTACTTC
CDR3 protein: CASSHSGGAGETQYF

V gene: TRBV5-1
CDR3 length: 16
D gene: .
clone size: .
J gene: TRBJ2-5
CDR3 DNA: TGCGCCAGCAGCTTACGCCCTGCAGGGGTCGAGGAGACCCAGTACTTC
CDR3 protein: CASSLRPAGVEETQYF

V gene: TRBV14
CDR3 length: 18
D gene: TRBD1
clone size: .
J gene: TRBJ1-1
CDR3 DNA: TGTGCCAGCAGCGAATTACCGGGACAGGGTTTTATGAACACTGAAGCTTTCTTT
CDR3 protein: CASSELPGQGFMNTEAFF

V gene: TRBV30
CDR3 length: 15
D gene: TRBD1
clone size: few
J gene: TRBJ1-2
CDR3 DNA: TGTGCCTACCGGGACAGGGGGCGCGGATCCTATGGCTACACCTTC
CDR3 protein: CAYRDRGRGSYGYTF

V gene: TRBV27
CDR3 length: 15
D gene: .
clone size: .
J gene: TRBJ1-1
CDR3 DNA: TGTGCCAGCAGAAGGGCAGGGATAATGAACACTGAAGCTTTCTTT
CDR3 protein: CASRRAGIMNTEAFF

V gene: TRBV2
CDR3 length: 14
D gene: TRBD1
clone size: .
J gene: TRBJ2-7
CDR3 DNA: TGTGCCAGCAGGTCCGGGACAGTTGGTTACGAGCAGTACTTC
CDR3 protein: CASRSGTVGYEQYF

V gene: TRBV6-6
CDR3 length: 14
D gene: TRBD1
clone size: .
J gene: TRBJ1-1
CDR3 DNA: TGTGCCAGCACATCCGGGACAGGGGGCCGGACAGCTTTCTTT
CDR3 protein: CASTSGTGGRTAFF

V gene: TRBV14
CDR3 length: 13
D gene: .
clone size: .
J gene: TRBJ2-7
CDR3 DNA: TGTGCCAGCAGCCTCGAGGGGGGGTACGAGCAGTACTTC
CDR3 protein: CASSLEGGYEQYF

V gene: TRBV27
CDR3 length: 14
D gene: .
clone size: few
J gene: TRBJ1-5
CDR3 DNA: TGTGCCAGCAGTTCGTCAGGGTACAATCAGCCCCAGCATTTT
CDR3 protein: CASSSSGYNQPQHF

V gene: TRBV5-1
CDR3 length: 20
D gene: TRBD2
clone size: .
J gene: TRBJ2-7
CDR3 DNA: TGCGCCAGCAGCTTGTCCGTTAGTCCCGGGACTAGAGGGGCCCTCTACGAGCAGTACTTC
CDR3 protein: CASSLSVSPGTRGALYEQYF

V gene: TRBV11-2
CDR3 length: 13
D gene: TRBD1
clone size: .
J gene: TRBJ1-1
CDR3 DNA: TGTGCCAGCAGCTACAACAGGGGGACTGAAGCTTTCTTT
CDR3 protein: CASSYNRGTEAFF

V gene: TRBV5-4
CDR3 length: 15
D gene: .
clone size: .
J gene: TRBJ2-1
CDR3 DNA: TGTGCCAGCAGCTTGGGCGCCTCCGTTTACGGTGAGCAGTTCTTC
CDR3 protein: CASSLGASVYGEQFF

V gene: TRBV19
CDR3 length: 13
D gene: .
clone size: .
J gene: TRBJ1-1
CDR3 DNA: TGTGCCAGTAGTTTAAACGGGAACACTGAAGCTTTCTTT
CDR3 protein: CASSLNGNTEAFF